These 19 T cell receptor beta chains were sequenced from one sample in a study of T cells in Graves' hyperthyroidism and ophthalmopathy. TCR beta CDR3 region amplification was performed from RNA transcripts. First-round RT-PCR with HTBI primers amplified the TCR CDR3 region. TCRdb reprocessed the multiplex PCR reads via MiXCR and lists one record per CDR3 protein. The sample gives over 500,000 distinct CDR3 sequences, roughly 45% of which show up once; around 47% is in the top ten. Sequencing was performed on peripheral blood or thyroid tissue (not recorded which). These receptors were collected from an adult woman with Graves' disease, either hyperthyroidism or ophthalmopathy (not recorded which).

The chain has TRBV12-3 or TRBV12-4 and TRBJ1-1; D remains ambiguous. The length of the CDR3 is 13 residues. V was cut by 7 bases and J by 4 bases, with 13 bases left in between. The chain's CDR3 is CASNLLPGTEAFF. CDR3 nucleotides: TGTGCCAGCAACCTTTTACCGGGCACTGAAGCTTTCTTT.

The rearrangement links TRBV7-2 to TRBJ2-2, with D unresolved. Germline V gives CDR1 SGHTA, CDR2 FQGNSA. The CDR3 consists of 12 residues. V was trimmed by 5 bases and J by 8 bases, leaving 9 bases between them. This CDR3 is CASSPNAGELFF. CDR3 sequence (DNA): TGTGCCAGCAGCCCAAACGCAGGGGAGCTGTTTTTT.

To note about this clonotype: This may stem from a read error, because a much larger clone lies one nucleotide away. Because the CDR3 is missing its conserved closing phenylalanine or tryptophan, this is likely a read error. V and J are TRBV19 and TRBJ1-1; unclear D gene. Per germline, CDR1 LNHDA and CDR2 SQIVND (reference sequence). The CDR3 consists of 13 residues. V was cut by 3 bases and J by 3 bases, with 8 bases left in between. The CDR3 nucleotides are TGTGCCAGTAGTATGGGGAGGGACACTGAAGCTTTCTCT. It yields the protein CASSMGRDTEAFS.

The CDR3 DNA sequence: TGTGCCAGCAGCCCCAGTCCCGGGGAAACGGGAAACACCTTC. Amino acid sequence: CASSPSPGETGNTF. The chain combines TRBV7-9 with TRBJ1-2, with D uncertain. CDR1 and CDR2 (germline): SEHNR, FQNEAQ (reference sequence). The CDR3 totals 14 residues. Trimming took off 5 bases at V and 12 bases at J, with 22 bases between the two ends.

This clonotype was counted only a few times. The chain couples TRBV2 to TRBJ2-3, with unresolved D. The CDR3 is 12 amino acids. Trimming took off 6 bases at V and 2 bases at J, with 6 bases between the two ends. From germline, CDR1 is SNHLY and CDR2 FYNNEI. CDR3 region: CASRDITDTQYF. CDR3 in DNA: TGTGCCAGCAGAGATATCACAGATACGCAGTATTTT.

This clonotype was picked up a small number of times. J is TRBJ1-2 and V is TRBV10-2; D is perhaps TRBD1 (6 bases). The CDR3 has 14 residues. With 7 bases removed from V and 3 bases from J, the gap between germline ends came to 15 bases. Germline CDR1 WSHSY, CDR2 SAAADI. The CDR3 loop reads CASTPGDGHYGYTF. The CDR3, as DNA: TGCGCCAGCACCCCAGGGGACGGTCACTATGGCTACACCTTC.

This clonotype was found a few times. This chain links TRBV29-1 with TRBJ1-1; D is uncertain. V lost 5 bases and J 6 bases, leaving 7 bases between the germline ends. This CDR3 has 10 amino acids. Germline V lookup: CDR1 SQVTM, CDR2 ANQGSEA. CDR3 region: CSVLEPEAFF. In DNA, the CDR3 is TGCAGCGTTCTGGAGCCTGAAGCTTTCTTT. The entire variable domain, with the rest obtained from reference TRBV29-1 and TRBJ1-1, is as follows: SAVISQKPSRDICQRGTSLTIQCQVDSQVTMMFWYRQQPGQSLTLIATANQGSEATYESGFVIDKFPISRPNLTFSTLTVSNMSPEDSSIYLCSVLEPEAFFGQGTRLTVV.

This clonotype was detected once. The chain has TRBV2 and TRBJ2-7, with D hard to call. The CDR3 contains 15 residues. Germline CDR1 reads SNHLY; CDR2 reads FYNNEI. V lost 7 bases, J lost 3 bases, and 19 bases lay in between. This CDR3 reads CASTTDSLQSYEQYF. The CDR3 region has the DNA TGTGCCAGCACGACCGACTCTCTTCAAAGCTACGAGCAGTACTTC.

The rearrangement links TRBV10-3 to TRBJ1-5; D not certain. The CDR3 totals 13 residues. V lost 3 bases to trimming and J lost 11 bases, with 14 bases between them. Germline V gene lookup returns CDR1 ENHRY and CDR2 SYGVKD. The CDR3 protein is CAISDEMSETQHF. As DNA, the CDR3 is TGTGCCATCAGTGATGAGATGTCAGAGACCCAGCATTTT.

The chain has TRBV6-2 or TRBV6-3 and TRBJ2-7; 7 positions match TRBD2. Germline CDR1 reads MNHEY; CDR2 reads SVGEGT. Trimming removed 6 bases from V and 9 bases from J; junction bases left unmatched: 8. The CDR3 totals 12 residues. This chain's CDR3 is CASRPARGVQYF. In DNA, the CDR3 is TGTGCCAGCAGGCCCGCCCGGGGGGTGCAGTACTTC.

This sequence joins TRBV12-3 or TRBV12-4 and TRBJ2-2; no definite D call. The ends were cut back, 3 bases at V and 3 bases at J, with 11 bases in the middle. The CDR3 totals 15 residues. The CDR3 DNA sequence: TGTGCCAGCAGTTTGAACAAGGGCTACACCGGGGAGCTGTTTTTT. This gives the protein CASSLNKGYTGELFF.

The V and J genes are TRBV7-3 and TRBJ1-1, with 7 bases identical to TRBD1. Looked up from germline, CDR1 is SGHTA and CDR2 is FQGTGA. The V gene end was trimmed by 6 bases and the J gene end by 0 bases; junction bases not matched to a gene: 7. The CDR3 runs to 15 residues. CDR3 sequence: CASSGDRRLNTEAFF. CDR3 coding DNA: TGTGCCAGCAGTGGGGACAGACGTTTGAACACTGAAGCTTTCTTT.

The rearrangement links TRBV5-1 to TRBJ1-2; the D is unclear. V lost 0 bases and J 2 bases, leaving 11 bases between the germline ends. There are 15 residues in the CDR3. The germline V gene has CDR1 SGHRS and CDR2 YFSETQ. CDR3 sequence: CASSLGGGVNYGYTF. The CDR3 bases are TGCGCCAGCAGCTTGGGTGGCGGGGTGAACTATGGCTACACCTTC.

This clonotype has a count of ten or more. The V gene is TRBV7-3, the J gene TRBJ1-2; 8 bases map to TRBD1. The CDR3 has 14 amino acids. The trim removed 4 bases at V and 6 bases at J, leaving 7 bases unmatched. Germline-derived CDR1 and CDR2 are SGHTA and FQGTGA. In DNA form, the CDR3 reads TGTGCCAGCAGCTCCCGGACAGGGCGCGATGGCTACACCTTC. It yields the protein CASSSRTGRDGYTF.

This clonotype was counted only a few times. V usage is TRBV6-5 and J usage is TRBJ1-1, with D perhaps TRBD1 (5 bases). V lost 2 bases and J 5 bases, leaving 9 bases between the germline ends. The CDR3 loop spans 13 amino acids. The germline V gene has CDR1 MNHEY and CDR2 SVGAGI. This CDR3 is CASSYGDSTEAFF. In nucleotides, the CDR3 is TGTGCCAGCAGTTACGGTGACAGTACTGAAGCTTTCTTT.

The chain combines TRBV19 with TRBJ2-5; D may match TRBD1 or TRBD2 (6 bases each). Between the trimmed V and J ends, which lost 4 bases and 1 base, there was a span of 10 bases. The germline CDR1 and CDR2 sequences are LNHDA and SQIVND (reference sequence). The CDR3 runs to 14 residues. DNA of the CDR3: TGTGCCAGTAGTAACGGGGGCTCCCAAGAGACCCAGTACTTC. This encodes CASSNGGSQETQYF.

This clonotype was seen ten or more times. The V call is TRBV25-1, the J call TRBJ2-2; D is unclear. Looked up from germline, CDR1 is MGHDK and CDR2 is SYGVNS. Trimming pared 3 bases from V and 4 bases from J, leaving 3 bases between. The CDR3 consists of 12 residues. Here the CDR3 reads CASSDSTGELFF. In nucleotides, the CDR3 is TGTGCCAGCAGTGACAGCACCGGGGAGCTGTTTTTT.

This clonotype was counted many times. The rearrangement uses TRBV7-2 and TRBJ2-5; perhaps TRBD1 as D (5 bases). The CDR3 covers 13 residues. Per germline, CDR1 SGHTA and CDR2 FQGNSA. V was cut by 2 bases and J by 2 bases, with 6 bases left in between. This chain's CDR3 is CASSLNRQETQYF. CDR3 nucleotides: TGTGCCAGCAGCTTAAACAGGCAAGAGACCCAGTACTTC.

Notes on this clonotype: A much larger clone is a single base away; this may be a read error. The CDR3 DNA is TGTGCCAGCAGCCCTTGGATCGGGGAGGGGGGGACCCAGTACTTC. Its protein product is CASSPWIGEGGTQYF. The chain couples TRBV2 to TRBJ2-5; perhaps TRBD2 as D (7 bases). V gave up 6 bases and J gave up 7 bases, with 21 bases separating them. Germline V lookup: CDR1 SNHLY, CDR2 FYNNEI. The CDR3 has 15 residues. Variable domain in full (rest from reference TRBV2 and TRBJ2-5): EPEVTQTPSHQVTQMGQEVILRCVPISNHLYFYWYRQILGQKVEFLVSFYNNEISEKSEIFDDQFSVERPDGSNFTLKIRSTKLEDSAMYFCASSPWIGEGGTQYFGPGTRLLVL.